This TCR beta chain was identified in a study of response to subunit inactivated influenza vaccine. V lost 4 bases to trimming and J lost 2 bases, with 15 bases between them. The CDR3 spans 15 residues. CDR1 and CDR2 from the germline V gene are MNHEY and SVGEGT. TCRdb processed the RT-PCR reads anew with MiXCR; each CDR3 protein has one entry. Of 500,000 to 600,000 distinct CDR3 sequences in the sample, 15% to 20% were seen once. This clonotype was counted between two and nine times. V and J are TRBV6-2 or TRBV6-3 and TRBJ2-7; D gene ambiguous. The source material was CD4+ T cells sorted from PBMCs, sampled around 25 months after vaccination. This clonotype was sampled from a man aged 50 to 69 who received an inactivated influenza vaccine. The chain's CDR3 is CASSLPGPQTYEQYF. CDR3 sequence (DNA): TGTGCCAGCAGTTTACCGGGTCCCCAGACCTACGAGCAGTACTTC.